A selection of T cell receptor beta chains follows, all from one sample in a study of human CD4 T cells and Enterobacteriaceae. Profiling relied on immunoSEQ multiplex PCR, and the TCRdb table lists in-frame clones only, not all of them. The table shows some 30,000 clones, with approximately 82% occurring only once. The sample comprised memory CD4+ T cells from blood. Receptors were obtained from a human donor in good health. Each CDR3 is given with its conserved first and last residue. Each record gives: J gene, clone size, V gene, D gene, CDR3 DNA, CDR3 protein. D genes are given only for firm matches. For some rows the clone size is stated as once, few or many, or as a class when expanded; others skip it.

TRBJ1-4,-,TRBV28,-,TGTGCCAGCAGTTTGGGCGGGGACGATGAAAAACTGTTTTTT,CASSLGGDDEKLFF
TRBJ2-1,-,TRBV6-1,-,TGTGCCAGCAGCCTAGATAGGGGGTACAATGAGCAGTTCTTC,CASSLDRGYNEQFF
TRBJ1-2,-,TRBV9,-,TGTGCCAGCAGCCAAGACACAACCCGTCGGGGCTACACCTTC,CASSQDTTRRGYTF
TRBJ2-7,-,TRBV6-1,-,TGTGCCAGCAGTGAAGGGCGGGGTAGGCCCTACGAGCAGTACTTC,CASSEGRGRPYEQYF
TRBJ1-2,-,TRBV10-2,TRBD1,TGCGCCAGCAGCCTGACAGGGGGCGATGGCTACACCTTC,CASSLTGGDGYTF
TRBJ2-1,-,TRBV21-1,-,TGTGCCAGCAGCAAAGAGAGTGCAGGGGTGGATGAGCAGTTCTTC,CASSKESAGVDEQFF
TRBJ2-5,-,TRBV20-1,-,TGCAGTGCTAGCCCCAAGGAGACCCAGTACTTC,CSASPKETQYF
TRBJ2-5,-,TRBV14,TRBD1,TGTGCCAGCAGCCAACTTACAGGGGCCGGAGGGACCCAGTACTTC,CASSQLTGAGGTQYF
TRBJ2-5,-,TRBV19,TRBD1,TGTGCCAGTAGTGGGACAGGGACACAAGAGACCCAGTACTTC,CASSGTGTQETQYF
TRBJ2-7,-,TRBV14,TRBD1,TGTGCCAGCAGCCAAGACGGTACGGGACAGCGCTATACGGGAGAGCAGTACTTC,CASSQDGTGQRYTGEQYF
TRBJ1-2,-,TRBV9,-,TGTGCCAGCAGCGTAGGACAGAACTATGGCTACACCTTC,CASSVGQNYGYTF
TRBJ2-7,-,TRBV6-1,-,TGTGCCAGCAGTGAAGCCCATCAAGGGGCAAACGTCGAGCAGTACTTC,CASSEAHQGANVEQYF
TRBJ2-5,-,TRBV7-2,-,TGTGCCAGCAGCTTAGCGCGGGAGACCCAGTACTTC,CASSLARETQYF
TRBJ2-7,-,TRBV5-5,-,TGTGCCAGCAGCTTGGAGTCAGACTACGAGCAGTACTTC,CASSLESDYEQYF
TRBJ2-1,once,TRBV5-1,-,TGCGCCAGCAGCTTGGAGGCTCGGGAAATCGATGAGCAGTTCTTC,CASSLEAREIDEQFF
TRBJ2-1,-,TRBV6-1,-,TGTGCCAGCAGTGAACTAGCCCCAGACAATGAGCAGTTCTTC,CASSELAPDNEQFF
TRBJ2-3,-,TRBV10-1,-,TGCGCCAGCAGTGGATCGACAGGAGATACGCAGTATTTT,CASSGSTGDTQYF
TRBJ1-5,-,TRBV28,-,TGTGCCAGCAGTTTACGCAGGGATAGGCAGCCCCAGCATTTT,CASSLRRDRQPQHF
TRBJ2-7,-,TRBV6-1,TRBD1,TGTGCCAGCAGGGCAGGGGGCAATACCCTCGAGCAGTACTTC,CASRAGGNTLEQYF
TRBJ1-5,-,TRBV6-5,-,TGTGCCAGCTGGCGTCCTAATCAGCCCCAGCATTTT,CASWRPNQPQHF
TRBJ1-3,once,TRBV28,TRBD1,TGTGCCAGCAGAGTAGGACAGGTCGGAAACACCATATATTTT,CASRVGQVGNTIYF
TRBJ2-2,-,TRBV5-6,-,TGTGCCAGCAGCCGGGACTGGGCCGGGGAGCTGTTTTTT,CASSRDWAGELFF
TRBJ2-1,-,TRBV5-4,-,TGTGCCAGCAGAGTGGGAGGTTACTCCTACAATGAGCAGTTCTTC,CASRVGGYSYNEQFF
TRBJ1-4,-,TRBV7-3,-,TGTGCCAGCAGCCCCGGACAGTCGGTGACCGAAAAACTGTTTTTT,CASSPGQSVTEKLFF
TRBJ1-2,-,TRBV28,-,TGTGCCAGCAGCCTGATTCGAGGGGGGGGCTATGGCTACACCTTC,CASSLIRGGGYGYTF
TRBJ1-3,-,TRBV7-2,TRBD1,TGTGCCAGCAGCCCCCGGACAGGGGCTGGAAACACCATATATTTT,CASSPRTGAGNTIYF
TRBJ1-5,once,TRBV5-8,-,TGTGCCAGCAGCTTACTTAAGGGTCAGCCCCAGCATTTT,CASSLLKGQPQHF
TRBJ2-1,-,TRBV18,-,TGTGCCAGCTCACCGGAAGGGGCCTCCTACAATGAGCAGTTCTTC,CASSPEGASYNEQFF
TRBJ2-1,-,TRBV9,TRBD2,TGTGCCAGCAGCGTAGGGCGGACTAGCGGGAGCTCCTACAATGAGCAGTTCTTC,CASSVGRTSGSSYNEQFF
TRBJ2-3,medium-sized,TRBV10-2,-,TGCGCCAGCAGTGAGCGGGCTAGCAGCAGCACAGATACGCAGTATTTT,CASSERASSSTDTQYF
TRBJ2-5,-,TRBV16,-,TGTGCCAGCAGCCAAAACACGCAAGAGACCCAGTACTTC,CASSQNTQETQYF
TRBJ2-2,-,TRBV4-1,-,TGCGCCAGCAGCCAAGACAGGACCTTGACCGGGGAGCTGTTTTTT,CASSQDRTLTGELFF
TRBJ1-5,-,TRBV19,TRBD1,TGTGCCAGTAGGGAACAGGGGGATCAGCCCCAGCATTTT,CASREQGDQPQHF
TRBJ2-7,-,TRBV27,TRBD2,TGTGCCAGCAGTTTTAGGGGGGCGGCGGGACTAGCGGGAGGGTCCCCGAGCTCCTACGAGCAGTACTTC,CASSFRGAAGLAGGSPSSYEQYF
TRBJ2-3,-,TRBV5-1,TRBD2,TGCGCCAGCAGCTCGGGGACTAGCGAGGATACGCAGTATTTT,CASSSGTSEDTQYF
TRBJ1-1,-,TRBV7-9,-,TGTGCCAGCAGCTTAGGCTTAGGGAGCACTGAAGCTTTCTTT,CASSLGLGSTEAFF
TRBJ1-1,medium-sized,TRBV6-1,-,TGTGCCAGCAGTGAAGCGCTTCAAGACAGGGAAGCTTTCTTT,CASSEALQDREAFF
TRBJ2-7,-,TRBV6-1,-,TGTGCCAGCAGTGAAATTAACGTAGTCTACGAGCAGTACTTC,CASSEINVVYEQYF
TRBJ2-1,-,TRBV7-2,TRBD2,TGTGCCAGCAGAGTAGCGGGAGGGTTGTACAATGAGCAGTTCTTC,CASRVAGGLYNEQFF
TRBJ2-3,-,TRBV5-5,-,TGTGCCAGCAGCTTGGGAGGACAGACAGATACGCAGTATTTT,CASSLGGQTDTQYF
TRBJ2-2,few,TRBV7-3,-,TGTGCCAGCAGCTTATTACGCGGGGAGCTGTTTTTT,CASSLLRGELFF
TRBJ2-1,-,TRBV19,TRBD2,TGTGCCAGTACCCGTACTAGCGGGAGGGCTGATGAGCAGTTCTTC,CASTRTSGRADEQFF
TRBJ2-1,few,TRBV28,TRBD2,TGTGCCAGCAGTGCCATGGGACTAGAACACAATGAGCAGTTCTTC,CASSAMGLEHNEQFF
TRBJ2-5,-,TRBV10-3,-,TGTGCCATCAGTGAGTCGACTCGACAATTCCAAGAGACCCAGTACTTC,CAISESTRQFQETQYF